Sequencing of this TCR beta chain was carried out in a study of OX40 agonist ivuxolimab in advanced cancers. TCRdb's copy holds only in-frame clones and misses some; the assay was immunoSEQ multiplex PCR. The table lists about 11,000 clones, about 89% of them singletons, with around 30% in the top ten. The receptor comes from an adult with an advanced solid tumor such as melanoma, head and neck, liver or kidney cancer. Sequenced here: CD4+ or CD8+ T cells sorted from blood, sampled in a trial of the OX40 agonist ivuxolimab.

For the CDR3, the DNA is TGTGCCAGCAGCGGCGGACTAGCGGGGGGCTACGAGCAGTACTTC. This encodes CASSGGLAGGYEQYF. The V gene is TRBV9, the J gene TRBJ2-7, with 14 nucleotides matching TRBD2. Germline assignment: CDR1 SGDLS and CDR2 YYNGEE. V was clipped by 3 bases and J by 3 bases; unmatched bases: 2. The CDR3 extends over 15 amino acids.